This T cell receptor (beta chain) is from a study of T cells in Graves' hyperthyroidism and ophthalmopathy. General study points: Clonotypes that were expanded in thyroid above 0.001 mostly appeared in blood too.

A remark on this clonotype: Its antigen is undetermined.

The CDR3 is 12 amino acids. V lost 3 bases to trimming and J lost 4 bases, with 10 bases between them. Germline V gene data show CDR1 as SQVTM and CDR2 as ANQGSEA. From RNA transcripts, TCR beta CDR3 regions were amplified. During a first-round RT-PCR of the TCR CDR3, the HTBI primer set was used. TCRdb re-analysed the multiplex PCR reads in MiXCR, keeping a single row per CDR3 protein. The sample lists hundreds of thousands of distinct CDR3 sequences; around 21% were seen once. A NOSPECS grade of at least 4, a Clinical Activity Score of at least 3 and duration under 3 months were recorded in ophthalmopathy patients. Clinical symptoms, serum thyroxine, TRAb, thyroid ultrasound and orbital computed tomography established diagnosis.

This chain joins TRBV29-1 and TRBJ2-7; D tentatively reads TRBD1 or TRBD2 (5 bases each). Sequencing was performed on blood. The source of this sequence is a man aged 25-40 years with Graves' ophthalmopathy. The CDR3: CSVDGTDYEQYF. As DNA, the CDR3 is TGCAGCGTTGACGGGACGGATTACGAGCAGTACTTC.